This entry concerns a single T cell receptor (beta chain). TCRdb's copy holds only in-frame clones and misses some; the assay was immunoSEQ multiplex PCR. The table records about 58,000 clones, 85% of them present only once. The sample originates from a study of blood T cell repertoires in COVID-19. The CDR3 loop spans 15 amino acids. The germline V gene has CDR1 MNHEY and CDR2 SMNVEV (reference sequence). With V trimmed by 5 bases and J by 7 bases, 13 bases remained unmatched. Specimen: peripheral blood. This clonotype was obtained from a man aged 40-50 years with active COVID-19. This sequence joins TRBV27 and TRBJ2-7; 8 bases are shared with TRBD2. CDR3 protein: CASSPGLVMGGEQYF. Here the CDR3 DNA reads TGTGCCAGCAGTCCGGGACTAGTAATGGGGGGAGAGCAGTACTTC.